Listed below are T cell receptor beta chains from one sample, sequenced in a study of shared clonotypes between healthy human individuals. Profiling relied on immunoSEQ multiplex PCR, and the TCRdb table lists in-frame clones only, not all of them. The data contain about 380,000 clones, around 96% of them singletons. The specimen was memory CD8+ T cells sorted from blood. Receptors were obtained from a man aged 25-40 years in good health. Both conserved end residues are part of each CDR3. The order of the fields is clone size, V gene, D gene, J gene, CDR3 DNA, CDR3 protein. A D gene is named only where the DNA matches it firmly. Clone sizes are given selectively: once, few, many, or a class where the clone is expanded.

once	TRBV28	.	TRBJ2-3	TGTGCCAGTTGGGCCGAGGATACGCAGTATTTT	CASWAEDTQYF
.	TRBV28	.	TRBJ1-3	TGTGCCTCCGGGTACTCTGGAAACACCATATATTTT	CASGYSGNTIYF
once	TRBV30	.	TRBJ2-7	TGTGCCTGGAGTGTCGACTTTTCCTACGAGCAGTACTTC	CAWSVDFSYEQYF
.	TRBV27	.	TRBJ2-7	TGTGCCAGCAGTAAGGGGGGCTACGAGCAGTACTTC	CASSKGGYEQYF
.	TRBV28	TRBD1	TRBJ2-7	TGTGCCAGCAGTCATCAGGACAGGGGCCCCTACGAGCAGTACTTC	CASSHQDRGPYEQYF
once	TRBV6-1	.	TRBJ1-2	TGTGCCAGCAGTGAATATTCCGGACAGTTCTATGGCTACACCTTC	CASSEYSGQFYGYTF
.	TRBV15	.	TRBJ1-3	TGTGCCACCAGCAGAGTATTGACAGCAACGAACACCATATATTTT	CATSRVLTATNTIYF
.	TRBV7-2	.	TRBJ2-3	TGTGCCAGCAGCTCCGGTCCAGATACGCAGTATTTT	CASSSGPDTQYF
.	TRBV11-2	TRBD1	TRBJ2-3	TGTGCCAGCAGCGGTCCCGGGACAGGGACTCTCACAGATACGCAGTATTTT	CASSGPGTGTLTDTQYF
.	TRBV10-2	TRBD2	TRBJ2-3	TGCGCCAGCAGTGTGCTAGCGGGAGAGACAGATACGCAGTATTTT	CASSVLAGETDTQYF
.	TRBV5-8	TRBD2	TRBJ2-7	TGTGCCAGCAGCCGAAAACTAGCGGGAGGGAGCTACGAGCAGTACTTC	CASSRKLAGGSYEQYF
.	TRBV19	.	TRBJ1-5	TGTGCCAGTAGTATTGTTGATCAGCCCCAGCATTTT	CASSIVDQPQHF
.	TRBV6-5	TRBD2	TRBJ2-5	TGTGCCAGCAGTTACTCCCCAGCGGGAGGTGGGGAGACCCAGTACTTC	CASSYSPAGGGETQYF
.	TRBV7-2	TRBD1	TRBJ2-1	TGTGCCAGCAGCCCTCGGGACAGGGGAACCGGGGTGGAGCAGTTCTTC	CASSPRDRGTGVEQFF
.	TRBV9	TRBD2	TRBJ2-7	TGTGCCAGCAGCGTAGTAGCGGGAGACTACGAGCAGTACTTC	CASSVVAGDYEQYF
.	TRBV6-5	.	TRBJ2-5	TGTGCCAGCAGTGTGGGAGTAGGAGAGACCCAGTACTTC	CASSVGVGETQYF
.	TRBV5-6	.	TRBJ2-7	TGTGCCAGCAGCTTGGGTGGTGGGCCCTACGAGCAGTACTTC	CASSLGGGPYEQYF
.	TRBV4-1	.	TRBJ1-2	TGCGCCAGCAGCCCAAGGGGGGGCCGTTATGGCTACACCTTC	CASSPRGGRYGYTF
.	TRBV19	TRBD1	TRBJ2-3	TGTGCCAGTAGTCCAACCCTTAGGGGGCGGACTAGCACAGATACGCAGTATTTT	CASSPTLRGRTSTDTQYF
.	TRBV19	.	TRBJ2-6	TGTGCCAGTAGTGACCGCTCTGGGGCCAACGTCCTGACTTTC	CASSDRSGANVLTF
.	TRBV11-2	.	TRBJ2-6	TGTGCCAGCAGGTCCACTGGGGCCAACGTCCTGACTTTC	CASRSTGANVLTF
.	TRBV5-1	TRBD2	TRBJ2-7	TGCGCCAGCAGCTTGAGGCTAGCGGGAGCCTACGAGCAGTACTTC	CASSLRLAGAYEQYF
.	TRBV11-1	TRBD2	TRBJ2-7	TGTGCCAGCAGCTTTGGAATAGCGGGAGCCTCCTACGAGCAGTACTTC	CASSFGIAGASYEQYF
once	TRBV11-1	.	TRBJ2-5	TGTGCCAGCAGCTCCAGGGACGTAGAGACCCAGTACTTC	CASSSRDVETQYF
.	TRBV6-1	TRBD1	TRBJ2-1	TGTGCCAGCAGTATGGGGACAGGCTCCTACAATGAGCAGTTCTTC	CASSMGTGSYNEQFF
.	TRBV7-9	.	TRBJ1-2	TGTGCCAGCAGCTTAGGAGACAGGACTACCTATGGCTACACCTTC	CASSLGDRTTYGYTF
.	TRBV19	.	TRBJ2-7	TGTGCCAGTAGTATAGAAGGGTCCTACGAGCAGTACTTC	CASSIEGSYEQYF
.	TRBV5-4	.	TRBJ2-1	TGTGCCAGCAGCTTGTTGGCAGGATTTAGCTCCTACAATGAGCAGTTCTTC	CASSLLAGFSSYNEQFF
.	TRBV4-2	TRBD1	TRBJ2-7	TGTGCCAGCAGCCCCCGGGACAGGGGGCACGAGCAGTACTTC	CASSPRDRGHEQYF
.	TRBV7-2	.	TRBJ2-7	TGTGCCAGCAGCTCCGGACCAGTATACGAGCAGTACTTC	CASSSGPVYEQYF
.	TRBV10-3	TRBD1	TRBJ2-5	TGTGCCATCCGGGGACAGGAGGGGACCCAGTACTTC	CAIRGQEGTQYF
.	TRBV30	.	TRBJ2-3	TGTGCCTGGAGCCCCAAGGGGGCAGATACGCAGTATTTT	CAWSPKGADTQYF
.	TRBV27	.	TRBJ1-1	TGTGCCAGCAGTTCCTCTCAGGGGAAGGACACTGAAGCTTTCTTT	CASSSSQGKDTEAFF
.	TRBV5-4	TRBD2	TRBJ2-4	TGTGCCAGCAGCTCCGGGAGGGATTCCAAAAACATTCAGTACTTC	CASSSGRDSKNIQYF
.	TRBV28	TRBD2	TRBJ2-5	TGTGCCAGCAGTTACCTACTAGCGGGAGAAGAGACCCAGTACTTC	CASSYLLAGEETQYF
once	TRBV4-1	TRBD2	TRBJ2-3	TGCGCCAGCAGCCAAGGAGGGAGGGCCGTTTGGGGGTGGGATACGCAGTATTTT	CASSQGGRAVWGWDTQYF
.	TRBV25-1	.	TRBJ1-2	TGTGCCAGCAGCCTCCTCGGGGGGTCGAATGGCTACACCTTC	CASSLLGGSNGYTF
.	TRBV6-5	TRBD1	TRBJ2-1	TGTGCCAGCAGTACCCCCGGGACAGGGGACAATGAGCAGTTCTTC	CASSTPGTGDNEQFF
.	TRBV28	TRBD2	TRBJ2-7	TGTGCCAGCAAAGCGGGGCCCCCCTACGAGCAGTACTTC	CASKAGPPYEQYF
.	TRBV29-1	.	TRBJ2-7	TGCAGCGTTTTTGGGGGGGCGGAGCCCTACGAGCAGTACTTC	CSVFGGAEPYEQYF
.	TRBV5-3	.	TRBJ2-1	TGTGCCAGAAGCTTCAGGGCTTTCATCCTGTACAATGAGCAGTTCTTC	CARSFRAFILYNEQFF
.	TRBV19	TRBD1	TRBJ1-2	TGTGCCAGTAGTAGACAGGGTGGCTACACCTTC	CASSRQGGYTF
.	TRBV18	TRBD2	TRBJ2-4	TGTGCCAGCTCACCTCTAGCGGGGGTAGACATTCAGTACTTC	CASSPLAGVDIQYF
.	TRBV30	TRBD2	TRBJ2-3	TGTGCCTGGAGTGTAGGCCGGGAGGTTAGAGATACGCAGTATTTT	CAWSVGREVRDTQYF
.	TRBV7-9	TRBD1	TRBJ2-7	TGTGCCAGCAGCTTAAGGACAGGGAGTAGGGACGAGCAGTACTTC	CASSLRTGSRDEQYF
.	TRBV6-5	.	TRBJ1-1	TGTGCCAGCAGTTACCGGTCGGGGAACACTGAAGCTTTCTTT	CASSYRSGNTEAFF
.	TRBV15	TRBD2	TRBJ2-5	TGTGCCACCAGCAGACCGTCCCTAGCGGGAGTGCATCGGGAGACCCAGTACTTC	CATSRPSLAGVHRETQYF
.	TRBV28	TRBD1	TRBJ1-4	TGTGCCAGCAGTTTAGACAGGGTTGAAAAACTGTTTTTT	CASSLDRVEKLFF
.	TRBV13	.	TRBJ2-7	TGTGCCAGCAGCTTAGGGCGGGTATCCGAGCAGTACTTC	CASSLGRVSEQYF
.	TRBV5-1	TRBD1	TRBJ2-7	TGCGCCAGCAGCACAGGACAGGGGACCTACGAGCAGTACTTC	CASSTGQGTYEQYF
.	TRBV29-1	TRBD1	TRBJ2-7	TGCAGCGTTGGCGGTGGTTCAGGGACAGGGGCCTACGAGCAGTACTTC	CSVGGGSGTGAYEQYF